This entry features one T cell receptor beta chain sequence. Its matching antigen is unknown. The entry originates in a study of STAT5B mutations in CD4+ large granular lymphocyte leukemia. The assay was run at survey level. The method was immunoSEQ multiplex PCR; TCRdb's version includes in-frame clones alone and lacks a portion of them. This sample has over 30,000 clones, with approximately 90% found just once. Whole-study findings and limits: No patients shared main leukemic clonotypes, though around 25% appeared at low frequency elsewhere.

The ends were cut back, 5 bases at V and 6 bases at J, with 13 bases in the middle. Germline CDR1 and CDR2: SNHLY and FYNNEI. This CDR3 has 13 residues. The clonotype originates from a human donor in good health. The chain joins TRBV2 to TRBJ1-2, with a tentative D call TRBD1 (6 bases). The sample comprised CD4+ T cells from blood buffy coats. CDR3 amino acids: CASSYIDRNGYTF. CDR3 DNA sequence: TGTGCCAGCAGTTATATCGACAGGAATGGCTACACCTTC.